This T cell receptor (beta chain) is from a study of blood T cell repertoires in COVID-19. In germline, CDR1 is SNHLY, CDR2 FYNNEI. The CDR3 runs 14 residues. V was pared by 6 bases and J by 5 bases, with 4 bases of the junction left unmatched. Study processing details: Amplification of reference gene primers was used by the study to estimate nucleated cell counts. Here immunoSEQ multiplex PCR was the method, and the copy in TCRdb shows in-frame clones only, minus some. The V and J calls and clone size are taken from that table; D and trimming were inferred from the DNA. The sample carries 150,000 to 200,000 clones, more than 70% recorded once. This clone came up a few times. The sample has other DNA sequences that encode this CDR3 too.

The TCR originated in a person aged 65 to 79 with COVID-19, enrolled during active disease. The sample taken for sequencing was peripheral blood. This chain uses TRBV2 with TRBJ1-6; 7 bases agree with TRBD1. The CDR3 loop is CASRTGTDNSPLHF. In DNA form, the CDR3 reads TGTGCCAGCAGAACCGGGACAGATAATTCACCCCTCCACTTT.